This TCR beta chain comes out of a study of regulatory T cells in long-lasting Graves disease. V was shortened by 1 base and J by 2 bases, with 9 bases between the two germline ends. The germline gives CDR1 LNHDA, CDR2 SQIVND (reference sequence). The CDR3 sequence is 15 residues long. To make TCR beta libraries, researchers used iRepertoire HTBI primers and Arm-PCR of CDR3 regions. MiXCR, run by TCRdb on the multiplex PCR reads, gives a single entry per CDR3 protein. The sample includes hundreds of thousands of distinct CDR3 sequences, about 12% of them seen just once. Stated time point: newly diagnosed GD, antithyroid drugs for less than 3 months. RNA extracted from PBMCs served as the sequencing template. Under American Thyroid Association guidelines, Graves' disease was diagnosed. This clonotype was recorded many times. This sample was also put to use in a study of T cells in Graves' hyperthyroidism and ophthalmopathy.

V usage is TRBV19 and J usage is TRBJ2-1; D not resolved. The starting material was peripheral blood mononuclear cells (PBMCs), obtained at new diagnosis, from a patient treated with antithyroid drugs. The origin of this receptor is a woman under 40 with Graves disease. As DNA, the CDR3 is TGTGCCAGTAGTATAGGCGATGGAACCTACAATGAGCAGTTCTTC. Translating it yields CASSIGDGTYNEQFF.